The entry below gives a single T cell receptor beta chain sequence along with its context. V lost 6 bases to trimming and J lost 2 bases; unmatched junction nucleotides: 10. There are 17 residues in the CDR3. The germline gives CDR1 LNHDA, CDR2 SQIVND (reference sequence). This specimen belongs to a study of cytomegalovirus exposure and HLA in healthy donors. 13 Jbeta primers and 60 Vbeta primers were used for the PCR. Assay used: immunoSEQ multiplex PCR; TCRdb lists only in-frame clones, some missing. The sample contains some 180,000 clones, about 80% of which appear only once. The chain joins TRBV19 to TRBJ2-5; 12 nucleotides agree with TRBD2. The sequenced sample consisted of PBMCs. The clonotype was recovered from a woman aged 60-75 years in good health and CMV-seropositive. CDR3 loop: CASSTTSGGSYQETQYF. DNA of the CDR3: TGTGCCAGTAGCACGACTAGCGGGGGCTCTTATCAAGAGACCCAGTACTTC.